This paragraph covers one TCR beta chain sequence. This record comes from a study of technical replicates of blood from several donors. Germline V gives CDR1 LGHNA, CDR2 YNFKEQ. This CDR3 contains 13 residues. Trimming cost V 3 bases and J 5 bases, with 10 bases left between them. Measured with immunoSEQ multiplex PCR; TCRdb has only the in-frame clones, and not every one. The table shows about 80,000 clones, with approximately 98% occurring only once. This TCR came from a human donor in good health. The chain combines TRBV4-2 with TRBJ1-1; D gene ambiguous. Sequenced: T cells isolated from PBMCs. The DNA of the CDR3 is TGTGCCAGCAGCCAGGTAGTCGGTACTGAAGCTTTCTTT. This sequence encodes CASSQVVGTEAFF.